This T cell receptor (beta chain) stems from a study of cytomegalovirus exposure and HLA in healthy donors. This clone is a singleton in its sample. Its antigen is unidentified. With 60 Vbeta and 13 Jbeta primers, the PCR was carried out. Data came from immunoSEQ multiplex PCR; TCRdb stores just in-frame clones and leaves some out. Among about 180,000 clones, around 80% were seen once, and the ten largest hold roughly 1.4%. CDR1 and CDR2 (germline): SGHKS, YYEKEE (reference sequence). This CDR3 has 16 residues. V shed 4 bases and J 1 base; nucleotides not matched to a gene: 6. General study results and limits: Most of the TCR beta V segments (in an earlier analysis) were productive either about 90% or about 30% of the time.

The chain combines TRBV5-5 with TRBJ2-1, with TRBD1 identical over 9 bases. The receptor was derived from a woman aged 25 to 39 in good health and CMV-seropositive. Sequenced: PBMCs. CDR3 DNA sequence: TGTGCCAGCAGCCTCTTACAGGGGGCGTCCTACAATGAGCAGTTCTTC. Translating it yields CASSLLQGASYNEQFF.